The 28 T cell receptor beta chains below were found in one sample sequenced in a study of blood T cells in healthy people across ages. It was with a sample-barcoded 5' primer and a J-beta primer mix that a second PCR of about 7 to 12 cycles was run. A single record per CDR3 protein comes from TCRdb applying MiXCR to the 5' RACE reads. There are about 2 million distinct CDR3 sequences in the sample; about 50% occur only once, and about 2.1% lies in the top ten. Sample: blood. Source of these receptors: a woman aged 40 to 50 in good health.

V is TRBV10-3 and J is TRBJ2-1; D is uncertain. Trimming removed 10 bases at V and 7 bases at J, with 20 bases between. The CDR3 totals 14 residues. Germline-derived CDR1 and CDR2 are ENHRY and SYGVKD. CDR3: CASRDPLGWNEQFF. The CDR3 bases are TGTGCCAGCCGAGACCCTCTTGGGTGGAATGAGCAGTTCTTC.

V and J are TRBV7-3 and TRBJ2-3, with 9 bases lining up with TRBD2. Trimming removed 1 base from V and 4 bases from J; junction bases left unmatched: 18. Looked up from germline, CDR1 is SGHTA and CDR2 is FQGTGA. CDR3 length equals 20 residues. The CDR3 is CASSLRGRAGGSKSPDTQYF. DNA for the CDR3: TGTGCCAGCAGCTTAAGGGGGAGAGCGGGGGGCTCAAAATCCCCAGATACGCAGTATTTT.

This clonotype was seen a few times. The V gene is TRBV4-3, the J gene TRBJ1-6; D is unresolved. Trimming stripped 0 bases from V and 10 bases from J, with 7 bases between. CDR1 and CDR2 (germline): LGHNA, YSLEER. CDR3 length: 13 amino acids. CDR3 nucleotide sequence: TGCGCCAGCAGCCAAGATGCGCTCTCACCCCTCCACTTT. It codes for CASSQDALSPLHF.

The genes are TRBV6-2 or TRBV6-3 and TRBJ2-7; D gene uncertain. Germline CDR1 reads MNHEY; CDR2 reads SVGEGT. The CDR3 extends over 14 amino acids. Deletions cut 0 bases from V and 1 base from J, with 7 bases between. The CDR3 region has the DNA TGTGCCAGCAGTTACTCGATGCAGTCCTACGAGCAGTACTTC. It yields the protein CASSYSMQSYEQYF.

This clonotype has a handful of counts. V gene TRBV6-2 or TRBV6-3 combines with J gene TRBJ2-3, with D unresolved. Germline lookup yields CDR1 MNHEY and CDR2 SVGEGT. Trimming removed 6 bases at V and 11 bases at J, with 18 bases between. The CDR3 consists of 13 residues. The CDR3, as DNA: TGTGCCAGCAGATCACCGACACCGGCCGGGCAGTATTTT. It codes for CASRSPTPAGQYF.

This clonotype was recorded a few times. The CDR3, as DNA: TGTGCCAGCAGTCCCTGGGACCGGTCCGGGGATACGCAGTATTTT. Translating gives CASSPWDRSGDTQYF. The chain carries TRBV7-2 and TRBJ2-3; tentatively, D is TRBD1 or TRBD2 (5 bases each). Germline-derived CDR1 and CDR2 are SGHTA and FQGNSA. V was clipped by 6 bases and J by 6 bases, with 19 bases between them. The CDR3 has 15 residues.

The chain joins TRBV7-2 to TRBJ2-3, with D unclear. CDR3 length: 15 residues. Trimming left V 4 bases short and J 5 bases short, with 16 bases between. The germline V gene encodes CDR1 SGHTA and CDR2 FQGNSA. DNA for the CDR3: TGTGCCAGCAGCTCCCGGGTTTTGGTAGGAGATACGCAGTATTTT. This gives the protein CASSSRVLVGDTQYF.

This clonotype was counted at least ten times. CDR3 bases: TGTGCCAGCAGCTCTCGAGGCGGAGCCAACGTCCTGACTTTC. This codes for CASSSRGGANVLTF. The rearrangement links TRBV7-2 to TRBJ2-6; no clear D. This CDR3 has 14 residues. Per the germline V gene, CDR1 is SGHTA and CDR2 is FQGNSA. Trimming took 4 bases from V and 7 from J, leaving 11 bases between them.

The chain's CDR3 is CASKAAGKLSPLHF. CDR3 DNA sequence: TGTGCCAGCAAGGCCGCGGGGAAACTTTCACCCCTCCACTTT. This chain connects TRBV12-3 or TRBV12-4 to TRBJ1-6; no reliable D call. This CDR3 comprises 14 residues. Trimming removed 7 bases from V and 9 bases from J, with 16 bases in between.

This rearrangement joins TRBV5-1 to TRBJ1-4; 10 positions match TRBD1. The CDR3 spans 14 residues. J lost 8 bases, V lost 4 bases, and 5 bases had no gene match. The V gene's germline CDR1 is SGHRS and CDR2 YFSETQ. The CDR3: CASSVGTGVEKLFF. CDR3 nucleotides: TGCGCCAGCAGCGTTGGGACAGGGGTAGAAAAACTGTTTTTT.

V usage is TRBV5-1 and J usage is TRBJ2-7; 10 bases match TRBD1. Losses at the gene ends were 4 bases for V and 6 bases for J; bases not matched to a gene: 10. CDR3 length: 15 residues. Looked up from germline, CDR1 is SGHRS and CDR2 is YFSETQ. CDR3 loop: CASSGDRGVTSEQYF. The CDR3 DNA reads as TGCGCCAGCAGCGGGGACAGGGGTGTCACCTCCGAGCAGTACTTC. The full variable domain, rest sourced from reference TRBV5-1 and TRBJ2-7, is KAGVTQTPRYLIKTRGQQVTLSCSPISGHRSVSWYQQTPGQGLQFLFEYFSETQRNKGNFPGRFSGRQFSNSRSEMNVSTLELGDSALYLCASSGDRGVTSEQYFGPGTRLTVT.

The V gene is TRBV5-4, the J gene TRBJ2-1; 13 bases are shared with TRBD2. The CDR3 has 15 amino acids. Trimming at V came to 4 bases and at J to 9 bases, leaving 7 bases not matched to a gene. The germline V gene encodes CDR1 SGHNT and CDR2 YYREEE (reference sequence). Written as DNA, the CDR3 is TGTGCCAGCAGCCCGGGGACTAGCGGGGTTAGTGAGCAGTTCTTC. Translation gives CASSPGTSGVSEQFF.

The J gene is TRBJ1-5, the V gene TRBV27; perhaps TRBD1 as D (6 bases). Germline-derived CDR1 and CDR2 are MNHEY and SMNVEV (reference sequence). Trimming left V 6 bases short and J 4 bases short, with 13 bases between. The CDR3 has 14 amino acids. The chain's CDR3 is CASSPGAINQPQHF. The CDR3 DNA reads as TGTGCCAGCAGCCCGGGGGCGATTAATCAGCCCCAGCATTTT.

This clonotype was observed a handful of times. The chain is built from TRBV4-3 and TRBJ2-6; possibly TRBD2 for D (6 bases). The germline V and J ends were trimmed by 1 base and 0 bases, with 10 bases remaining between them. In germline, CDR1 is LGHNA, CDR2 YSLEER. This CDR3 has 17 residues. The CDR3 protein is CASSQVLGSSGANVLTF. CDR3 bases: TGCGCCAGCAGCCAAGTTCTCGGGAGCTCTGGGGCCAACGTCCTGACTTTC.

This rearrangement joins TRBV6-5 to TRBJ2-3; D not certain. Germline V gives CDR1 MNHEY, CDR2 SVGAGI. The CDR3 has 14 residues. The V and J ends lost 8 bases and 0 bases respectively, with 12 bases between them. The CDR3 reads CASFARKSTDTQYF. DNA of the CDR3: TGTGCCAGCTTCGCGCGAAAAAGCACAGATACGCAGTATTTT.

This clonotype was detected once. The chain joins TRBV5-1 to TRBJ2-7; TRBD1 agrees at 8 bases. The CDR3 is made up of 15 amino acids. The junction had 5 bases not matched to a gene; V was cut back by 0 bases and J by 3 bases. Looked up from germline, CDR1 is SGHRS and CDR2 is YFSETQ. This CDR3 reads CASSLEAGQGYEQYF. The CDR3 nucleotides read TGCGCCAGCAGCTTGGAAGCTGGACAGGGCTACGAGCAGTACTTC.

This clonotype has just one count. This chain joins TRBV14 and TRBJ1-6; 7 nucleotides align to TRBD1. Germline V gene lookup returns CDR1 SGHDN and CDR2 FVKESK. The CDR3 loop spans 17 amino acids. Trimming cost V 3 bases and J 2 bases; bases outside gene matches: 7. The DNA for the CDR3 is TGTGCCAGCAGCCAGGTTCCAACAGGGGCCTATAATTCACCCCTCCACTTT. Its protein product is CASSQVPTGAYNSPLHF.

The J gene is TRBJ2-5, the V gene TRBV6-2 or TRBV6-3, with D possibly being TRBD1 (6 bases). Trimming stripped 6 bases from V and 3 bases from J, with 11 bases between. CDR1 is MNHEY and CDR2 is SVGEGT in the germline V gene. CDR3 size: 13 residues. CDR3 sequence: CASRGHGEETQYF. In DNA, the CDR3 is TGTGCCAGCAGGGGACATGGAGAAGAGACCCAGTACTTC.

This clonotype has a handful of counts. This rearrangement joins TRBV13 to TRBJ1-2, with D possibly matching TRBD1 (5 bases). Germline V gives CDR1 PRHDT, CDR2 FYEKMQ (reference sequence). V was pared by 2 bases and J by 6 bases, with 16 bases between. The CDR3 spans 15 residues. The CDR3 coding sequence is TGTGCCAGCAGCTTACTTCGCAGGGCAATGGATGGCTACACCTTC. It codes for CASSLLRRAMDGYTF.

The V and J genes are TRBV7-2 and TRBJ2-7, with no clear D. Germline V CDR1 and CDR2: SGHTA, FQGNSA. The CDR3 length is 13 residues. V dropped 4 bases and J dropped 0 bases, with 7 bases sitting between them. The CDR3 loop reads CASSYLHSYEQYF. For the CDR3, the DNA is TGTGCCAGCAGCTACCTGCACTCCTACGAGCAGTACTTC.

The rearrangement joins TRBV20-1 to TRBJ1-2; maybe TRBD1 (5 bases). V was trimmed by 3 bases and J by 7 bases, leaving 15 bases between them. Germline V gene data show CDR1 as DFQATT and CDR2 as SNEGSKA (reference sequence). The CDR3 is 13 amino acids. For the CDR3, the DNA is TGCAGTGCTAGTACAGCTAACCAGGGTGGCTACACCTTC. It codes for CSASTANQGGYTF.

The chain combines TRBV4-3 with TRBJ1-1, with D unresolved. V lost 4 bases to trimming and J lost 9 bases, with 18 bases between them. Germline V gene sequence: CDR1 LGHNA, CDR2 YSLEER. The CDR3 runs 14 residues. The chain's CDR3 is CASSLIRGQSQAFF. In DNA, the CDR3 is TGCGCCAGCAGCCTAATAAGAGGCCAGAGCCAAGCTTTCTTT.

This clonotype was recorded a few times. V and J are TRBV27 and TRBJ2-3; tentative D call: TRBD1 (6 bases). Trimming pared 4 bases from V and 3 bases from J, leaving 17 bases between. Germline assignment: CDR1 MNHEY and CDR2 SMNVEV (reference sequence). CDR3 length equals 16 residues. The CDR3 sequence: CASSSQERDITDTQYF. CDR3 nucleotide sequence: TGTGCCAGCAGTTCGCAAGAACGGGACATAACAGATACGCAGTATTTT.

This clonotype was counted only a few times. The chain combines TRBV27 with TRBJ2-7; D may match TRBD1 or TRBD2 (6 bases each). The V gene lost 7 bases and the J gene lost 2 bases, with 15 bases spanning the gap. The CDR3 length is 14 residues. The germline gives CDR1 MNHEY, CDR2 SMNVEV (reference sequence). CDR3 DNA: TGTGCCAGCACCCGAGGGGGGCCCCCCTACGAGCAGTACTTC. Translation: CASTRGGPPYEQYF.

The chain couples TRBV6-5 to TRBJ2-7; D is possibly TRBD2 (6 bases). Trimming pared 2 bases from V and 4 bases from J, leaving 12 bases between. This CDR3 is 14 amino acids long. The V gene's germline CDR1 is MNHEY and CDR2 SVGAGI. In DNA, the CDR3 is TGTGCCAGCAGTTACGGGCCAGGGAGGTACGAGCAGTACTTC. It yields the protein CASSYGPGRYEQYF.

This clonotype has just a few counts. The chain is built from TRBV7-2 and TRBJ1-2; 9 nucleotides line up with TRBD1. Germline loops: CDR1 SGHTA, CDR2 FQGNSA. This CDR3 is 15 amino acids long. V was pared by 5 bases and J by 5 bases, with 9 bases of the junction left unmatched. In DNA, the CDR3 is TGTGCCAGCAGCCAGCGACAGGGGGAGATTTATGGCTACACCTTC. Translation gives CASSQRQGEIYGYTF. Looking up the rest from reference TRBV7-2 and TRBJ1-2 gives the full variable domain: GAGVSQSPSNKVTEKGKDVELRCDPISGHTALYWYRQSLGQGLEFLIYFQGNSAPDKSGLPSDRFSAERTGGSVSTLTIQRTQQEDSAVYLCASSQRQGEIYGYTFGSGTRLTVV.

This clonotype was observed a handful of times. The V call is TRBV9, the J call TRBJ1-2; maybe TRBD1 (6 bases). Trimming shortened V by 3 bases and J by 6 bases, and 18 bases separated the two germline ends. The CDR3 runs 15 residues. Germline CDR1 is SGDLS and CDR2 is YYNGEE. The CDR3 loop reads CASSDQRTASNGYTF. DNA for the CDR3: TGTGCCAGCAGCGATCAACGGACAGCCTCGAATGGCTACACCTTC.

There are a few counts of this clonotype. The rearrangement uses TRBV7-2 and TRBJ2-1; the match to TRBD2 covers 12 bases. The germline V gene encodes CDR1 SGHTA and CDR2 FQGNSA. V lost 3 bases and J lost 7; bases outside the gene matches: 13. The CDR3 runs 18 residues. The chain's CDR3 is CASSLGTSGPAGVNEQFF. The CDR3 DNA follows: TGTGCCAGCAGCTTGGGGACTAGCGGGCCGGCCGGGGTTAATGAGCAGTTCTTC.